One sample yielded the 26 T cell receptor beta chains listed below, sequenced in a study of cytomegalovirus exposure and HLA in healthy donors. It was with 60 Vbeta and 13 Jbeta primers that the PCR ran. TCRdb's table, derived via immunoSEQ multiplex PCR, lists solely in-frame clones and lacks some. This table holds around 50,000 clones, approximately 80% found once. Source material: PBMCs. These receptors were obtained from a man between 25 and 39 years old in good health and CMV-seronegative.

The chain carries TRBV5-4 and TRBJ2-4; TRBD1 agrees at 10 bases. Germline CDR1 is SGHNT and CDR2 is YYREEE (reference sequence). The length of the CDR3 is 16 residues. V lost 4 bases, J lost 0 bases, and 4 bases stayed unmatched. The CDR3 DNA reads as TGTGCCAGCAGCCCAGGACAGGGGGTAGCCAAAAACATTCAGTACTTC. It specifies CASSPGQGVAKNIQYF.

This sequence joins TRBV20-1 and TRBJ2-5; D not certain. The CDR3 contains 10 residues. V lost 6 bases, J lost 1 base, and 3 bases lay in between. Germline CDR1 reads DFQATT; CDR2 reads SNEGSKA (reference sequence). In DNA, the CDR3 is TGCAGTGCAGCCCAAGAGACCCAGTACTTC. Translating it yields CSAAQETQYF.

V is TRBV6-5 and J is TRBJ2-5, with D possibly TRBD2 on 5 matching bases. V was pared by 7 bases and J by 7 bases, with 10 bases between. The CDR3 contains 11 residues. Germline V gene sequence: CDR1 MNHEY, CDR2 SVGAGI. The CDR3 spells CASMLGGTQYF. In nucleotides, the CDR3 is TGTGCCAGCATGCTCGGAGGGACCCAGTACTTC.

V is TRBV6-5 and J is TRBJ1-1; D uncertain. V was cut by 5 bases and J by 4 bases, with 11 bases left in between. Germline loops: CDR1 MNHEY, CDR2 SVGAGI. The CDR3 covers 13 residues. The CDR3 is CASSRTGFTEAFF. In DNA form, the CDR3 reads TGTGCCAGCAGTCGGACGGGATTCACTGAAGCTTTCTTT.

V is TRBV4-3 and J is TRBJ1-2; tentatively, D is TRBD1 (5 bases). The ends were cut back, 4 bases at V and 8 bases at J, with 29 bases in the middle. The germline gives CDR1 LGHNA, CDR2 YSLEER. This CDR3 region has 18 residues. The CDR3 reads CASSLAEDTTPYNRGYTF. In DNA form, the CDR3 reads TGCGCCAGCAGCCTCGCAGAGGACACCACACCATACAATCGAGGCTACACCTTC.

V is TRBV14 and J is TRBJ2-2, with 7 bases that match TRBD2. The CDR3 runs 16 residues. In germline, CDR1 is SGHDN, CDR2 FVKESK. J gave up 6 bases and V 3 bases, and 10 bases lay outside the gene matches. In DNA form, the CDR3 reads TGTGCCAGCAGCCATCGAGCGGGGAACGGTGCCGGGGAGCTGTTTTTT. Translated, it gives CASSHRAGNGAGELFF.

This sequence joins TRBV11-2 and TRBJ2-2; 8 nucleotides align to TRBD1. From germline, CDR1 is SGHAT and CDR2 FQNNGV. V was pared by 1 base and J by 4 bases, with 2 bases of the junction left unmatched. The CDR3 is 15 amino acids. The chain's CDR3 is CASSLATGGTGELFF. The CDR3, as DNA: TGTGCCAGCAGCTTAGCTACAGGGGGCACCGGGGAGCTGTTTTTT. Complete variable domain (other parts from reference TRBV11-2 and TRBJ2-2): EAGVAQSPRYKIIEKRQSVAFWCNPISGHATLYWYQQILGQGPKLLIQFQNNGVVDDSQLPKDRFSAERLKGVDSTLKIQPAKLEDSAVYLCASSLATGGTGELFFGEGSRLTVL.

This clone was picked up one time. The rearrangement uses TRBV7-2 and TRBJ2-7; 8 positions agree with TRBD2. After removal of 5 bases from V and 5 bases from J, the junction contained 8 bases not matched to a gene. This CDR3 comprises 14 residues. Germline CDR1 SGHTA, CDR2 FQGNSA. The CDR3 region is CASSLRGGVHEQYF. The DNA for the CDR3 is TGTGCCAGCAGCCTTCGGGGGGGGGTTCACGAGCAGTACTTC.

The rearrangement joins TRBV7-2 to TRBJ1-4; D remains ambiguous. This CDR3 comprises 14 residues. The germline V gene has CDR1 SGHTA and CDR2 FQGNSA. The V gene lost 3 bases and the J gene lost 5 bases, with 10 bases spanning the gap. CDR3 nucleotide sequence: TGTGCCAGCAGCTTTCAGGCGATAAATGAAAAACTGTTTTTT. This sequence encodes CASSFQAINEKLFF.

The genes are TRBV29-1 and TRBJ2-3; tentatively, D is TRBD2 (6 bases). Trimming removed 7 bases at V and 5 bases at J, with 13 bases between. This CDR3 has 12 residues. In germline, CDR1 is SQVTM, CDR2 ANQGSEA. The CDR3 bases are TGCAGCGGGGGGGACTGGGGAGATACGCAGTATTTT. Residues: CSGGDWGDTQYF.

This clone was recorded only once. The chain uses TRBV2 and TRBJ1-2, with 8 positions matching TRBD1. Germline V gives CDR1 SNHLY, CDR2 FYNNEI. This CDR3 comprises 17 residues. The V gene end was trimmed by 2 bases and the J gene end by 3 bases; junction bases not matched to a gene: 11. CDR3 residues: CASSEKGRGPPDYGYTF. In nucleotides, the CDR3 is TGTGCCAGCAGTGAAAAGGGCAGGGGGCCGCCGGACTATGGCTACACCTTC.

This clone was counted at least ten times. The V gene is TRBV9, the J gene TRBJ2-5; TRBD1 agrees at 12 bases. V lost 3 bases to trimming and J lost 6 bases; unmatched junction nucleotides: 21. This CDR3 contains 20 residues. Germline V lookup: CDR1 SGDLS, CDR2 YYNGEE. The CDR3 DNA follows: TGTGCCAGCAGCGGACAAGCGGGACAGGGGGCCGAAATAACCACGAAGACCCAGTACTTC. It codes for CASSGQAGQGAEITTKTQYF. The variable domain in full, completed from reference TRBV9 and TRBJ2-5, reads DSGVTQTPKHLITATGQRVTLRCSPRSGDLSVYWYQQSLDQGLQFLIQYYNGEERAKGNILERFSAQQFPDLHSELNLSSLELGDSALYFCASSGQAGQGAEITTKTQYFGPGTRLLVL.

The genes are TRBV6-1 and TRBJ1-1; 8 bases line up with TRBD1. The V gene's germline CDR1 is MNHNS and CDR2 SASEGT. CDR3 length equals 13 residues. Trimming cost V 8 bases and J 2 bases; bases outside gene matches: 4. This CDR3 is CASPTGGNTEAFF. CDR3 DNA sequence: TGTGCCAGCCCTACAGGGGGAAACACTGAAGCTTTCTTT.

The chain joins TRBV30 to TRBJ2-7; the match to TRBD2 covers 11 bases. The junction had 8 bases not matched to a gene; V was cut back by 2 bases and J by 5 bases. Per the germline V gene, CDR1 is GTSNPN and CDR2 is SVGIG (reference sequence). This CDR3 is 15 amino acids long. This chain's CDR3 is CAWSLTGLAVHEQYF. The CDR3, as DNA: TGTGCCTGGAGTCTGACGGGACTAGCGGTACACGAGCAGTACTTC.

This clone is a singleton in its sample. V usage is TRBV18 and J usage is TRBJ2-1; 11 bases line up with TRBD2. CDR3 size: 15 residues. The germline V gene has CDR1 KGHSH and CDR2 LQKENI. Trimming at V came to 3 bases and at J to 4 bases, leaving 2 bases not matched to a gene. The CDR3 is CASSPGTSGYNEQFF. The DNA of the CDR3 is TGTGCCAGCTCACCTGGGACTAGCGGTTACAATGAGCAGTTCTTC.

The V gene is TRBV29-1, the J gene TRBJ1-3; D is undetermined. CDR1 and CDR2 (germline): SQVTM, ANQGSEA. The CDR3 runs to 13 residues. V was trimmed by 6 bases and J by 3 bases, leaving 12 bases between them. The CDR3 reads CSVGEGSGNTIYF. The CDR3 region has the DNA TGCAGCGTCGGGGAGGGCAGTGGAAACACCATATATTTT.

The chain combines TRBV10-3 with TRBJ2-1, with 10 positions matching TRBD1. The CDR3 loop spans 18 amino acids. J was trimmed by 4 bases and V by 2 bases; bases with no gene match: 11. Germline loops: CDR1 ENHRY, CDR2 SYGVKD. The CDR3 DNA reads TGTGCCATCAGTGAGCCGGGACAGGGGAAAAAAGGGTACAATGAGCAGTTCTTC. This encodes CAISEPGQGKKGYNEQFF.

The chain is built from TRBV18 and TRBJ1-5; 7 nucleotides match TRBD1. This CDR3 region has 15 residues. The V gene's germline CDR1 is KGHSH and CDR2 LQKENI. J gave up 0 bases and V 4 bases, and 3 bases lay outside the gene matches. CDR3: CASSLGQVSNQPQHF. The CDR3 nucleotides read TGTGCCAGCTCACTTGGACAGGTTAGCAATCAGCCCCAGCATTTT.

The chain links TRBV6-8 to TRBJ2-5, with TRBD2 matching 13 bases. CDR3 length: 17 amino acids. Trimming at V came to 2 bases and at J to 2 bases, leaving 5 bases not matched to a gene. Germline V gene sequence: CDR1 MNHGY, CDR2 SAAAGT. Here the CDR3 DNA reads TGTGCCAGCAGTTACCCCGGACTAGCGGGGGAACAAGAGACCCAGTACTTC. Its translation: CASSYPGLAGEQETQYF.

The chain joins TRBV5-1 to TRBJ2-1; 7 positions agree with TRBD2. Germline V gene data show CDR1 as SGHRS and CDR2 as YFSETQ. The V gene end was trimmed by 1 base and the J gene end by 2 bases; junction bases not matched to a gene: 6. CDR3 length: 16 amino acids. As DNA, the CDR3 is TGCGCCAGCAGCTTGTCGAAGCGGGGAGCCTACAATGAGCAGTTCTTC. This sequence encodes CASSLSKRGAYNEQFF.

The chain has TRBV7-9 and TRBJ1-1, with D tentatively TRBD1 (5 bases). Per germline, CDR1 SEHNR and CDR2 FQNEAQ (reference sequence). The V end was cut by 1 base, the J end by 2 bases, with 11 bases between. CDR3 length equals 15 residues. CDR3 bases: TGTGCCAGCAGCTTAGGGGATGGGGCCAACACTGAAGCTTTCTTT. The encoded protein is CASSLGDGANTEAFF.

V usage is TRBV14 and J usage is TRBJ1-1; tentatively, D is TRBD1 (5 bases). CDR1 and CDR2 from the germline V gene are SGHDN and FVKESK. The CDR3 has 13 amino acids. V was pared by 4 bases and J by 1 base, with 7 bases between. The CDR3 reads CASSLQENTEAFF. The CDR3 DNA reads TGTGCCAGCAGCCTACAGGAGAACACTGAAGCTTTCTTT.

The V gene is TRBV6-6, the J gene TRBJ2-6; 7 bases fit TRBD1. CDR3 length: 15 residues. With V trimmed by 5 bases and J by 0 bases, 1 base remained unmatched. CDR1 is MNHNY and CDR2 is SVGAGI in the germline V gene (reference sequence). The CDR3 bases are TGTGCCAGCAGTCAGGGGGACTCTGGGGCCAACGTCCTGACTTTC. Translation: CASSQGDSGANVLTF.

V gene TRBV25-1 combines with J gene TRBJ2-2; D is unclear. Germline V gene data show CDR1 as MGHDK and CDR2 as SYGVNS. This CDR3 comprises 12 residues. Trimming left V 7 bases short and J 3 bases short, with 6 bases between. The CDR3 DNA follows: TGTGCCAGCATTCGGGACACCGGGGAGCTGTTTTTT. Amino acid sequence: CASIRDTGELFF.

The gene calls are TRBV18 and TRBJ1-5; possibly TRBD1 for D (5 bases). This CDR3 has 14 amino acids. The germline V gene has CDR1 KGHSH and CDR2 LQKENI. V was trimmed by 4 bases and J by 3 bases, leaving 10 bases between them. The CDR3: CASSRGLLNQPQHF. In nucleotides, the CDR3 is TGTGCCAGCTCACGGGGACTGCTCAATCAGCCCCAGCATTTT.

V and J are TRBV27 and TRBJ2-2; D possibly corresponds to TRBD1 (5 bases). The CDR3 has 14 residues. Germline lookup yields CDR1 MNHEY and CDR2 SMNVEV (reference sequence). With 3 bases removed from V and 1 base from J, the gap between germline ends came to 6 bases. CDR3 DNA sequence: TGTGCCAGCAGTTTCGACAGGAACACCGGGGAGCTGTTTTTT. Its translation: CASSFDRNTGELFF.